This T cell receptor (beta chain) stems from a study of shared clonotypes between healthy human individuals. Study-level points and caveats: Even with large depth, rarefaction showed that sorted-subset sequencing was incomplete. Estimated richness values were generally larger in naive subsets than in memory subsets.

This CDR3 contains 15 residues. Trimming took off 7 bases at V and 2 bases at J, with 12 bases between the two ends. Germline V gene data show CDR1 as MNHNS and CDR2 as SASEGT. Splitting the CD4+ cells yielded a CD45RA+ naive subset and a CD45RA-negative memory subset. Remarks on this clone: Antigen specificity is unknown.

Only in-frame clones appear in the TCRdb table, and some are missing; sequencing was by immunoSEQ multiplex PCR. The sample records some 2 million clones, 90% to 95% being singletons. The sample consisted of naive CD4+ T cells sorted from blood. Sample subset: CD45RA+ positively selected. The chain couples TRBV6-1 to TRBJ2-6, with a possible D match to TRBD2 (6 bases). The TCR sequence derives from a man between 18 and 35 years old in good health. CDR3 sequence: CASIGGFTGANVLTF. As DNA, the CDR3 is TGTGCCAGCATTGGGGGGTTTACTGGGGCCAACGTCCTGACTTTC.